The rows below give T cell receptor beta chains drawn from one sample of a study of CD8 T cells in Susac syndrome. TCRdb reanalysed the immunoSEQ multiplex PCR reads using MiXCR and keeps one entry per CDR3 protein. In the table there are some 150,000 distinct CDR3 sequences, 95% to 96% of which are singletons. Input material: CD8+ T cells from PBMCs. Every receptor here comes from a human donor with multiple sclerosis. CDR3s include the opening cysteine and the closing phenylalanine or tryptophan. Fields, in order: clone size, D gene, J gene, V gene, CDR3 DNA, CDR3 protein. A D gene is named only where the DNA matches it firmly. Size is stated for part of the rows, as once, few or many counts, or as a class when the clone is expanded.

clone size: .; D gene: .; J gene: TRBJ1-2; V gene: TRBV20-1; CDR3 DNA: TGCAGTGCTATACCCACAGCCATCTATGGCTACACCTTC; CDR3 protein: CSAIPTAIYGYTF
clone size: .; D gene: .; J gene: TRBJ1-1; V gene: TRBV7-6; CDR3 DNA: TGTGCCAGCAGCCAGGGACGGTTGAACACTGAAGCTTTCTTT; CDR3 protein: CASSQGRLNTEAFF
clone size: .; D gene: .; J gene: TRBJ1-1; V gene: TRBV6-6; CDR3 DNA: TGTGCCAGCAGTTACGGGGTCTTGCCTGAAGCTTTCTTT; CDR3 protein: CASSYGVLPEAFF
clone size: .; D gene: .; J gene: TRBJ2-2; V gene: TRBV2; CDR3 DNA: TGTGCCAGCAGAGACCCGGGAGATAACACCGGGGAGCTGTTTTTT; CDR3 protein: CASRDPGDNTGELFF
clone size: .; D gene: .; J gene: TRBJ1-1; V gene: TRBV5-6; CDR3 DNA: TGTGCCAGCAGCTTCGGGCAGGGGCCTGTCATGAACACTGAAGCTTTCTTT; CDR3 protein: CASSFGQGPVMNTEAFF
clone size: once; D gene: .; J gene: TRBJ1-1; V gene: TRBV7-9; CDR3 DNA: TGTGCCAGCCGACTCGCTCGGGAGAACACTGAAGCTTTCTTT; CDR3 protein: CASRLARENTEAFF
clone size: .; D gene: .; J gene: TRBJ2-1; V gene: TRBV9; CDR3 DNA: TGTGCCAGCAGCGTCCCAAGGGTTAGCGCACTAAATGAGCAGTTCTTC; CDR3 protein: CASSVPRVSALNEQFF
clone size: .; D gene: .; J gene: TRBJ2-1; V gene: TRBV3-1; CDR3 DNA: TGTGCCAGCAGCCCCATCGCAGGGATCCATGAGCAGTTCTTC; CDR3 protein: CASSPIAGIHEQFF
clone size: .; D gene: .; J gene: TRBJ1-5; V gene: TRBV12-3/TRBV12-4; CDR3 DNA: TGTGCCAGCAGTTTAACTAGCAATCAGCCCCAGCATTTT; CDR3 protein: CASSLTSNQPQHF
clone size: .; D gene: TRBD2; J gene: TRBJ2-1; V gene: TRBV15; CDR3 DNA: TGTGCCACCAGCAGGGGACTTAGCGGGGTCTACAATGAGCAGTTCTTC; CDR3 protein: CATSRGLSGVYNEQFF
clone size: .; D gene: .; J gene: TRBJ1-5; V gene: TRBV12-3/TRBV12-4; CDR3 DNA: TGTGCCAGCAGTTTGGGGACGGGTGGGACGGCCCAGCATTTT; CDR3 protein: CASSLGTGGTAQHF
clone size: .; D gene: TRBD1; J gene: TRBJ1-5; V gene: TRBV15; CDR3 DNA: TGTGCCACCAGCAGGAAGACAGGGGACAATCAGCCCCAGCATTTT; CDR3 protein: CATSRKTGDNQPQHF
clone size: .; D gene: .; J gene: TRBJ1-2; V gene: TRBV11-2; CDR3 DNA: TGTGCCAGCAGCTTAGGCGGAGAATACTATGGCTACACCTTC; CDR3 protein: CASSLGGEYYGYTF
clone size: .; D gene: TRBD2; J gene: TRBJ2-7; V gene: TRBV12-3/TRBV12-4; CDR3 DNA: TGTGCCAGCAGTTTAACTAGCGGGGGGCTACTCTCCTACGAGCAGTACTTC; CDR3 protein: CASSLTSGGLLSYEQYF
clone size: .; D gene: TRBD1; J gene: TRBJ1-2; V gene: TRBV20-1; CDR3 DNA: TGCAGTGCTAGAGGAGGAGGGGGCGGTGGCTACACCTTC; CDR3 protein: CSARGGGGGGYTF
clone size: .; D gene: .; J gene: TRBJ2-3; V gene: TRBV14; CDR3 DNA: TGTGCCAGCAGCCAACGCCTCGGACAGCTTGATACGCAGTATTTT; CDR3 protein: CASSQRLGQLDTQYF
clone size: .; D gene: TRBD1; J gene: TRBJ1-1; V gene: TRBV12-3/TRBV12-4; CDR3 DNA: TGTGCCAGCAGTCACACAGGGGGCGGCACTGAAGCTTTCTTT; CDR3 protein: CASSHTGGGTEAFF
clone size: once; D gene: .; J gene: TRBJ1-5; V gene: TRBV12-3/TRBV12-4; CDR3 DNA: TGTGCCAGCAGTTTAGTCTTACGGGGGATGGTCGGCAATCAGCCCCAGCATTTT; CDR3 protein: CASSLVLRGMVGNQPQHF
clone size: .; D gene: .; J gene: TRBJ2-7; V gene: TRBV27; CDR3 DNA: TGTGCCAGCAGTCGAATCGGACAGGAGGGCGAGCAGTACTTC; CDR3 protein: CASSRIGQEGEQYF
clone size: .; D gene: .; J gene: TRBJ1-1; V gene: TRBV9; CDR3 DNA: TGTGCCAGCAGCGGAACAGGGAGGAACACTGAAGCTTTCTTT; CDR3 protein: CASSGTGRNTEAFF
clone size: .; D gene: .; J gene: TRBJ2-5; V gene: TRBV3-1; CDR3 DNA: TGTGCCAGCAGCCAAGAGGGACTTTTACAAGAGACCCAGTACTTC; CDR3 protein: CASSQEGLLQETQYF
clone size: .; D gene: .; J gene: TRBJ1-1; V gene: TRBV27; CDR3 DNA: TGTGCCAGCAGCTTTTTTCCATCGACTGAAGCTTTCTTT; CDR3 protein: CASSFFPSTEAFF
clone size: .; D gene: .; J gene: TRBJ1-1; V gene: TRBV9; CDR3 DNA: TGTGCCAGCAGCGTCGGGTTCCACACTGAAGCTTTCTTT; CDR3 protein: CASSVGFHTEAFF
clone size: .; D gene: .; J gene: TRBJ1-6; V gene: TRBV2; CDR3 DNA: TGTGCCAGCAGTGATGAGGCAGGAAGCTCCTATAATTCACCCCTCCACTTT; CDR3 protein: CASSDEAGSSYNSPLHF
clone size: once; D gene: .; J gene: TRBJ1-2; V gene: TRBV29-1; CDR3 DNA: TGCAGCGTTGAAGATCCGCACAGGAACCGGGCGGGGGGCTACACCTTC; CDR3 protein: CSVEDPHRNRAGGYTF
clone size: .; D gene: .; J gene: TRBJ1-6; V gene: TRBV19; CDR3 DNA: TGTGCCAGTAACATCCAGGGGAGGTTTGATTCACCCCTCCACTTT; CDR3 protein: CASNIQGRFDSPLHF
clone size: .; D gene: .; J gene: TRBJ2-7; V gene: TRBV6-6; CDR3 DNA: TGTGCCAGCAGGGCAGGGGTCTACGAGCAGTACTTC; CDR3 protein: CASRAGVYEQYF
clone size: once; D gene: .; J gene: TRBJ2-4; V gene: TRBV27; CDR3 DNA: TGTGCCAGCAGTTTTTTCCCCAGGGGAAACATTCAGTACTTC; CDR3 protein: CASSFFPRGNIQYF
clone size: .; D gene: .; J gene: TRBJ2-1; V gene: TRBV25-1; CDR3 DNA: TGTGCCAGCAGTTTGGTGGGGACTTACAATGAGCAGTTCTTC; CDR3 protein: CASSLVGTYNEQFF
clone size: .; D gene: TRBD1; J gene: TRBJ2-7; V gene: TRBV9; CDR3 DNA: TGTGCCAGCAGCGTAGAGACAGGGGGCCTTTACGAGCAGTACTTC; CDR3 protein: CASSVETGGLYEQYF
clone size: .; D gene: .; J gene: TRBJ2-3; V gene: TRBV7-9; CDR3 DNA: TGTGCCAGCAGGGCAGATACGCAGTATTTT; CDR3 protein: CASRADTQYF
clone size: .; D gene: .; J gene: TRBJ1-2; V gene: TRBV3-1; CDR3 DNA: TGTGCCAGCAGTGACGACTGGTATGGCTACACCTTC; CDR3 protein: CASSDDWYGYTF
clone size: .; D gene: .; J gene: TRBJ2-7; V gene: TRBV27; CDR3 DNA: TGTGCCAGCGCACCGGGCCTTAGCTCCTACGAGCAGTACTTC; CDR3 protein: CASAPGLSSYEQYF
clone size: .; D gene: TRBD1; J gene: TRBJ2-5; V gene: TRBV5-6; CDR3 DNA: TGTGCCAGCAGCTTGCAAAGGACAGGGAGAGAGACCCAGTACTTC; CDR3 protein: CASSLQRTGRETQYF
clone size: .; D gene: .; J gene: TRBJ1-1; V gene: TRBV20-1; CDR3 DNA: TGCAGTGCTAGAGATCTGGCAGGGGCGGACGCTTTCTTT; CDR3 protein: CSARDLAGADAFF
clone size: .; D gene: .; J gene: TRBJ1-2; V gene: TRBV5-6; CDR3 DNA: TGTGCCAGCAGCTTACCGGGACTCTATGGCTACACCTTC; CDR3 protein: CASSLPGLYGYTF
clone size: once; D gene: .; J gene: TRBJ2-3; V gene: TRBV9; CDR3 DNA: TGTGCCAGCAGCGCCCTGTCGCCACCAGATACGCAGTATTTT; CDR3 protein: CASSALSPPDTQYF
clone size: .; D gene: .; J gene: TRBJ1-1; V gene: TRBV5-8; CDR3 DNA: TGTGCCAGCAGCTTGGTGGGGGGAGCTGAAGCTTTCTTT; CDR3 protein: CASSLVGGAEAFF
clone size: .; D gene: .; J gene: TRBJ2-3; V gene: TRBV6-2/TRBV6-3; CDR3 DNA: TGTGCCAGCAGTTACGCCGCGGCCCGGCCCCTAGATACGCAGTATTTT; CDR3 protein: CASSYAAARPLDTQYF
clone size: once; D gene: TRBD2; J gene: TRBJ2-3; V gene: TRBV27; CDR3 DNA: TGTGCCAGCAGCGCGGGGGGCCATACGCAGTATTTT; CDR3 protein: CASSAGGHTQYF
clone size: once; D gene: .; J gene: TRBJ1-1; V gene: TRBV30; CDR3 DNA: TGTGCCTGGAGTCCAGACGGTACCGGGAACACTGAAGCTTTCTTT; CDR3 protein: CAWSPDGTGNTEAFF
clone size: .; D gene: .; J gene: TRBJ2-1; V gene: TRBV6-5; CDR3 DNA: TGTGCCAGCAGTTACACCAACGGGGTTGGTGAGCAGTTCTTC; CDR3 protein: CASSYTNGVGEQFF
clone size: .; D gene: .; J gene: TRBJ1-5; V gene: TRBV4-1; CDR3 DNA: TGCGCCAGCAGCCAAGACCCGGACGGCAATCAGCCCCAGCATTTT; CDR3 protein: CASSQDPDGNQPQHF
clone size: .; D gene: .; J gene: TRBJ1-5; V gene: TRBV25-1; CDR3 DNA: TGTGCCAGCAGTGAATCAGGGGCGGGCAATCAGCCCCAGCATTTT; CDR3 protein: CASSESGAGNQPQHF
clone size: .; D gene: .; J gene: TRBJ2-7; V gene: TRBV12-3/TRBV12-4; CDR3 DNA: TGTGCCAGCAGCCCTACCACAGGGTCTGGGGAGCAGTACTTC; CDR3 protein: CASSPTTGSGEQYF
clone size: .; D gene: TRBD1; J gene: TRBJ2-7; V gene: TRBV6-5; CDR3 DNA: TGTGCCAGCAACCCGGACAGGGGGGCGAGCGAGCAGTACTTC; CDR3 protein: CASNPDRGASEQYF
clone size: once; D gene: .; J gene: TRBJ1-1; V gene: TRBV12-3/TRBV12-4; CDR3 DNA: TGTGCCAGCAGTCCTAACCCAGGGTTCACTGAAGCTTTCTTT; CDR3 protein: CASSPNPGFTEAFF
clone size: .; D gene: .; J gene: TRBJ2-7; V gene: TRBV6-6; CDR3 DNA: TGTGCCACTGGACAGCTATCCTACGAGCAGTACTTC; CDR3 protein: CATGQLSYEQYF
clone size: .; D gene: .; J gene: TRBJ2-3; V gene: TRBV14; CDR3 DNA: TGTGCCAGCAGTCAGCAAGGACTTCTCACAGATACGCAGTATTTT; CDR3 protein: CASSQQGLLTDTQYF
clone size: .; D gene: .; J gene: TRBJ1-6; V gene: TRBV30; CDR3 DNA: TGTGCCTGGTTCCATGGCAGGGGCAATTCACCCCTCCACTTT; CDR3 protein: CAWFHGRGNSPLHF
clone size: .; D gene: .; J gene: TRBJ2-1; V gene: TRBV6-2/TRBV6-3; CDR3 DNA: TGTGCCAGCAGTCACGGGCGGGGCAGCAATGAGCAGTTCTTC; CDR3 protein: CASSHGRGSNEQFF
clone size: .; D gene: .; J gene: TRBJ1-1; V gene: TRBV19; CDR3 DNA: TGTGCCAGTAGGATTAAGGGGTACATGAACACTGAAGCTTTCTTT; CDR3 protein: CASRIKGYMNTEAFF
clone size: .; D gene: .; J gene: TRBJ2-1; V gene: TRBV6-4; CDR3 DNA: TGTGCCAGCAGCGCGGCGGGGGCGGGGTACAATGAGCAGTTCTTC; CDR3 protein: CASSAAGAGYNEQFF
clone size: .; D gene: TRBD2; J gene: TRBJ2-7; V gene: TRBV7-3; CDR3 DNA: TGTGCCAGCAGCCCCGAGGGAGGGAGCCACCTCTACGAGCAGTACTTC; CDR3 protein: CASSPEGGSHLYEQYF
clone size: .; D gene: .; J gene: TRBJ2-4; V gene: TRBV7-2; CDR3 DNA: TGTGCCAGCAGCTTAGGACTAGCCAAAAACATTCAGTACTTC; CDR3 protein: CASSLGLAKNIQYF